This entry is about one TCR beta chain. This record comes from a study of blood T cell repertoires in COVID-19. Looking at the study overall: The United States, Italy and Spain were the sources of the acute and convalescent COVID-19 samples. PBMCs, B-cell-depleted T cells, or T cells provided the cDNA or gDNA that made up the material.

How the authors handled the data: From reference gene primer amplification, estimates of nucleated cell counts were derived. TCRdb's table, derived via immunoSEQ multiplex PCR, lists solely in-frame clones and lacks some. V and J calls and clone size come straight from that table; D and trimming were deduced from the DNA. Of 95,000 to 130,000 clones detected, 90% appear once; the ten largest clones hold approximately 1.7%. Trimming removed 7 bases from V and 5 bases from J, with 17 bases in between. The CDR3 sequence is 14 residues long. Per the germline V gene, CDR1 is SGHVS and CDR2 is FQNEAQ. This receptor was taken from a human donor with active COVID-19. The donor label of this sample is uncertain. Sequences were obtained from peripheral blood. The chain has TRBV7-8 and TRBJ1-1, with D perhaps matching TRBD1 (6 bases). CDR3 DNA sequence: TGTGCCAGCAAAAGGGACAACTCCGGGACTGAAGCTTTCTTT. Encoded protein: CASKRDNSGTEAFF.